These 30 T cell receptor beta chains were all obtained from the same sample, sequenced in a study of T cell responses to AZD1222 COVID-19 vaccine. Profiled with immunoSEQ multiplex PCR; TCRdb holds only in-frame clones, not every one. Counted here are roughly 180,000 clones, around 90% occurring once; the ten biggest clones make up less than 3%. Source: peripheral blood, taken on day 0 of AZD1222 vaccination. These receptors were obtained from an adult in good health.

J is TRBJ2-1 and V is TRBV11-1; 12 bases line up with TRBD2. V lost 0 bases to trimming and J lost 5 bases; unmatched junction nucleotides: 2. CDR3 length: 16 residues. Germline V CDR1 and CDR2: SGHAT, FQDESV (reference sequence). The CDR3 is CASSLAGLAGHNEQFF. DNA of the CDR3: TGTGCCAGCAGCTTAGCGGGACTAGCGGGTCACAATGAGCAGTTCTTC.

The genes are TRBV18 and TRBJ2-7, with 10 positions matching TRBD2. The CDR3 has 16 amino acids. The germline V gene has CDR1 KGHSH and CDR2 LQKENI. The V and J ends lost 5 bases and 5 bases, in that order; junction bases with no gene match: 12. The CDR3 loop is CASSSGASGSSNEQYF. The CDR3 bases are TGTGCCAGCTCATCGGGGGCTAGCGGGAGTTCCAACGAGCAGTACTTC.

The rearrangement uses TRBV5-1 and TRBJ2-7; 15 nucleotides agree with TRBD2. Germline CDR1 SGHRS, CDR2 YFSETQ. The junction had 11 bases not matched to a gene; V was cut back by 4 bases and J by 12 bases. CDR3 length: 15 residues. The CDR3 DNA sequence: TGCGCCAGCAGCCTCTTCGGACTAGCGGGAGGGGGTCCGTACTTC. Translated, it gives CASSLFGLAGGGPYF. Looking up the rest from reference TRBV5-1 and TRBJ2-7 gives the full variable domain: KAGVTQTPRYLIKTRGQQVTLSCSPISGHRSVSWYQQTPGQGLQFLFEYFSETQRNKGNFPGRFSGRQFSNSRSEMNVSTLELGDSALYLCASSLFGLAGGGPYFGPGTRLTVT.

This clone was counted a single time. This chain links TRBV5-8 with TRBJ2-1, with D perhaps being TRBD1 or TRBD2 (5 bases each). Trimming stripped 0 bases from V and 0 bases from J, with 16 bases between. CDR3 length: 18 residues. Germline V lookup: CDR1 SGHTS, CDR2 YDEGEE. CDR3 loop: CASSLARASWSSYNEQFF. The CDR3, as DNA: TGTGCCAGCAGCTTGGCCAGGGCTAGCTGGAGCTCCTACAATGAGCAGTTCTTC.

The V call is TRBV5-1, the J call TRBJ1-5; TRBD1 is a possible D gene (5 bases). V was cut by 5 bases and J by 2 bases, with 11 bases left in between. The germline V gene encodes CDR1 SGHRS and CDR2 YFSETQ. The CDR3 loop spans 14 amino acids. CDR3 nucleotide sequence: TGCGCCAGCAGACAGGATCCTGGCAATCAGCCCCAGCATTTT. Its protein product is CASRQDPGNQPQHF.

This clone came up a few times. The CDR3 nucleotides are TGTGCCAGTAGTCCGGGAGGACAGGGGGCGCGATATGGCTACACCTTC. Protein: CASSPGGQGARYGYTF. The chain uses TRBV19 and TRBJ1-2; 11 bases are shared with TRBD1. V lost 5 bases to trimming and J lost 5 bases; unmatched junction nucleotides: 10. The CDR3 runs to 16 residues. CDR1 and CDR2 (germline): LNHDA, SQIVND (reference sequence).

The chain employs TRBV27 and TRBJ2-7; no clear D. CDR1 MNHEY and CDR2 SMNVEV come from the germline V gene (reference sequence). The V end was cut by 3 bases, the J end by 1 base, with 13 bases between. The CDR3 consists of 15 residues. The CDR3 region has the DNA TGTGCCAGCAGTTTGGGGAATGGCTGGTCCTACGAGCAGTACTTC. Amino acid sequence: CASSLGNGWSYEQYF.

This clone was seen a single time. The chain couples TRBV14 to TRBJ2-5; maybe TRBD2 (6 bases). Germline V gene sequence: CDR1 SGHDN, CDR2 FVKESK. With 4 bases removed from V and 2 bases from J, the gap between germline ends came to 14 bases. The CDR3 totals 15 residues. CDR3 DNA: TGTGCCAGCAGCCCTCAGGTGGGGGGACAAGAGACCCAGTACTTC. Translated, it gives CASSPQVGGQETQYF.

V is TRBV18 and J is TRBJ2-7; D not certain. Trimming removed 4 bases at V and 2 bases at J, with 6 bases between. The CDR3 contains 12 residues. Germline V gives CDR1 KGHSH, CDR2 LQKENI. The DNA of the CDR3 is TGTGCCAGCTCACAGTCGGCCTACGAGCAGTACTTC. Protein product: CASSQSAYEQYF.

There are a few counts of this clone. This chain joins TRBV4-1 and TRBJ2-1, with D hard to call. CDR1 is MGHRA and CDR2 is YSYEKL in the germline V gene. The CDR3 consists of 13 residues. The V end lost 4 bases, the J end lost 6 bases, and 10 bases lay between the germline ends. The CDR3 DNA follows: TGCGCCAGCAGCCGAACCCTAGGCAATGAGCAGTTCTTC. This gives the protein CASSRTLGNEQFF.

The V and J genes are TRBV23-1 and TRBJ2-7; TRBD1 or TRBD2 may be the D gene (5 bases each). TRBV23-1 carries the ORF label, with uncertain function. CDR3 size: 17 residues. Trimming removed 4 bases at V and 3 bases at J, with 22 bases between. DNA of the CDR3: TGCGCCAGCAGTCCCCCATCGGGGCAAAAGGGGCTCTACGAGCAGTACTTC. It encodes CASSPPSGQKGLYEQYF.

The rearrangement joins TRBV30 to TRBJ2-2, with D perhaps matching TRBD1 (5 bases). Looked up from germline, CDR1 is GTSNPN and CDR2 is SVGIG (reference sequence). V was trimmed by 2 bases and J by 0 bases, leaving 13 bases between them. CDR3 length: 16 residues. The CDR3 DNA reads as TGTGCCTGGAGTATGGGGCAGCTCACGAACACCGGGGAGCTGTTTTTT. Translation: CAWSMGQLTNTGELFF.

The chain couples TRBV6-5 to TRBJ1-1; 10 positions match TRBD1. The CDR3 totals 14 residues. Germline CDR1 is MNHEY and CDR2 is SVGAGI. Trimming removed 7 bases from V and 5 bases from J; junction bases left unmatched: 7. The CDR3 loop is CASTADRGLTEAFF. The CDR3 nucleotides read TGTGCCAGCACCGCCGACAGGGGGCTGACTGAAGCTTTCTTT.

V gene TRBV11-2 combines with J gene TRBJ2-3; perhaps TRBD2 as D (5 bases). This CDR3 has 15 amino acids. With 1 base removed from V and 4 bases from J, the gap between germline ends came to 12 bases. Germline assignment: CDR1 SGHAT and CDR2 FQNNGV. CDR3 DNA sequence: TGTGCCAGCAGCTTAGGTGGGAGTAGCGCAGATACGCAGTATTTT. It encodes CASSLGGSSADTQYF.

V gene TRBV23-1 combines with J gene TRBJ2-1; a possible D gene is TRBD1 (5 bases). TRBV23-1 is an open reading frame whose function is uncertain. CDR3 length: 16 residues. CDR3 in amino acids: CDLACNYRNAYNEQFF. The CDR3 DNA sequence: TGCGACCTTGCATGCAACTACAGGAACGCCTACAATGAGCAGTTCTTC.

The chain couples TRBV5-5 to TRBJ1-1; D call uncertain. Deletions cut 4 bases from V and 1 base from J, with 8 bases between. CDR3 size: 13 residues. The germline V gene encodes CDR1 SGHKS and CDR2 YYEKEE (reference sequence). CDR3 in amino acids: CASSLTGNTEAFF. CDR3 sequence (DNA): TGTGCCAGCAGCCTTACCGGGAACACTGAAGCTTTCTTT.

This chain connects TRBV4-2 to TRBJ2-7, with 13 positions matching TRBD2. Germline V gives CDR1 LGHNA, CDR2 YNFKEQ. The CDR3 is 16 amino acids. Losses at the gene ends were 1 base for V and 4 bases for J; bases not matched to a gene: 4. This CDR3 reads CASSQGTSGSSYEQYF. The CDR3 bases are TGTGCCAGCAGCCAAGGGACTAGCGGGAGCTCGTACGAGCAGTACTTC.

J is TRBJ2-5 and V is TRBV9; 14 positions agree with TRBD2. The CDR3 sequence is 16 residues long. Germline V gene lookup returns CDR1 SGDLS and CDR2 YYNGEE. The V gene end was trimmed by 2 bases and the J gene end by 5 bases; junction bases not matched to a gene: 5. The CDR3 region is CASSVGLAGGTETQYF. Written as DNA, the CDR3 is TGTGCCAGCAGCGTTGGACTAGCGGGAGGAACGGAGACCCAGTACTTC.

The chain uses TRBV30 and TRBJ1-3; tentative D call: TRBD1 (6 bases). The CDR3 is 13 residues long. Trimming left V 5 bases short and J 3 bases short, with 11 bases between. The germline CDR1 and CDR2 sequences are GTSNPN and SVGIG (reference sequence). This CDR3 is CAWAQGSGNTIYF. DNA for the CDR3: TGTGCCTGGGCACAGGGTAGTGGAAACACCATATATTTT. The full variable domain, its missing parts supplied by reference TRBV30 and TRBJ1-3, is SQTIHQWPATLVQPVGSPLSLECTVEGTSNPNLYWYRQAAGRGLQLLFYSVGIGQISSEVPQNLSASRPQDRQFILSSKKLLLSDSGFYLCAWAQGSGNTIYFGEGSWLTVV.

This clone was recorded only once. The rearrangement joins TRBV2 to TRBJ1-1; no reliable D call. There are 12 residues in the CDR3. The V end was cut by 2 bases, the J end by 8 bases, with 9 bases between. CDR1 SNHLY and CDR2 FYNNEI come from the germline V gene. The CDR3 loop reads CASSETLSEAFF. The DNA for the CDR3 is TGTGCCAGCAGTGAAACTTTATCCGAAGCTTTCTTT.

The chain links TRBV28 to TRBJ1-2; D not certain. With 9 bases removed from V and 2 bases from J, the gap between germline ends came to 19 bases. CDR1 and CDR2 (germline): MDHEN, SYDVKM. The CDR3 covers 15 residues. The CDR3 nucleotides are TGTGCCAGTCTCCTCGACGGCACTTTGAACTATGGCTACACCTTC. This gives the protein CASLLDGTLNYGYTF.

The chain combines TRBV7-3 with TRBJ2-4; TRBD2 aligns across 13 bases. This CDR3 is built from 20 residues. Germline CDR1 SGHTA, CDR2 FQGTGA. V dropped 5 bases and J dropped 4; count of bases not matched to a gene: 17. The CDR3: CASSPRPGTSGVPGKNIQYF. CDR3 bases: TGTGCCAGCAGCCCTCGTCCCGGGACTAGCGGGGTCCCAGGGAAAAACATTCAGTACTTC. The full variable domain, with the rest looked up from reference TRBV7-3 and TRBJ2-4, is GAGVSQTPSNKVTEKGKYVELRCDPISGHTALYWYRQSLGQGPEFLIYFQGTGAADDSGLPNDRFFAVRPEGSVSTLKIQRTERGDSAVYLCASSPRPGTSGVPGKNIQYFGAGTRLSVL.

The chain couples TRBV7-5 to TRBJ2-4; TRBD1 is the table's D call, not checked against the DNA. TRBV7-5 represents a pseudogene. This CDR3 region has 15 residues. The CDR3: CVRSSQSDSRNIQYF. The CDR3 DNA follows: TGTGTCAGAAGCTCGCAGTCCGACAGCAGGAACATTCAGTACTTC.

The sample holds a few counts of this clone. For the CDR3, the DNA is TGTGCCAGCAGCCGGGAGGGATACACTGAAGCTTTCTTT. Protein product: CASSREGYTEAFF. The rearrangement joins TRBV14 to TRBJ1-1; D gene unclear. Looked up from germline, CDR1 is SGHDN and CDR2 is FVKESK. This CDR3 contains 13 residues. V was clipped by 4 bases and J by 3 bases, with 9 bases between them. The variable domain in full, completed from reference TRBV14 and TRBJ1-1, reads EAGVTQFPSHSVIEKGQTVTLRCDPISGHDNLYWYRRVMGKEIKFLLHFVKESKQDESGMPNNRFLAERTGGTYSTLKVQPAELEDSGVYFCASSREGYTEAFFGQGTRLTVV.

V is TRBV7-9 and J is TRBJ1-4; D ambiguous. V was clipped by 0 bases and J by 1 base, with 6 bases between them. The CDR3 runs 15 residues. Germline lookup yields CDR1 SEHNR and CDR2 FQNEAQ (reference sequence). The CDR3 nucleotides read TGTGCCAGCAGCTTAGCTGGGGTAACTAATGAAAAACTGTTTTTT. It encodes CASSLAGVTNEKLFF.

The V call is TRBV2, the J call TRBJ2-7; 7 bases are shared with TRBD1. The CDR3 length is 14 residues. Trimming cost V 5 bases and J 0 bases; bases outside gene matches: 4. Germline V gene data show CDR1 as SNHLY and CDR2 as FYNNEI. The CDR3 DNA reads TGTGCCAGCAGTCGGGACAGCCACTCCTACGAGCAGTACTTC. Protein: CASSRDSHSYEQYF. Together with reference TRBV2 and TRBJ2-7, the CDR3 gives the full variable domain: EPEVTQTPSHQVTQMGQEVILRCVPISNHLYFYWYRQILGQKVEFLVSFYNNEISEKSEIFDDQFSVERPDGSNFTLKIRSTKLEDSAMYFCASSRDSHSYEQYFGPGTRLTVT.

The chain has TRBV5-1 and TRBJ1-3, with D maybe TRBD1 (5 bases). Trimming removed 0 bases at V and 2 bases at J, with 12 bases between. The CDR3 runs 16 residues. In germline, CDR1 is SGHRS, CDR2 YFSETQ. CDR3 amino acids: CASSLAGSRAGNTIYF. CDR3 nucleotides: TGCGCCAGCAGCTTGGCAGGGTCCCGAGCTGGAAACACCATATATTTT.

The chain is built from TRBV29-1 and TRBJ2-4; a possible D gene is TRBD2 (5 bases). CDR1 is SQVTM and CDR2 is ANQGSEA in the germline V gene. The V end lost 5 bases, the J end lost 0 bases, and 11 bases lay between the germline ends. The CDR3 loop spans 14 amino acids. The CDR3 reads CSVRAVQAKNIQYF. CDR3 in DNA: TGCAGCGTTCGAGCGGTACAAGCCAAAAACATTCAGTACTTC.

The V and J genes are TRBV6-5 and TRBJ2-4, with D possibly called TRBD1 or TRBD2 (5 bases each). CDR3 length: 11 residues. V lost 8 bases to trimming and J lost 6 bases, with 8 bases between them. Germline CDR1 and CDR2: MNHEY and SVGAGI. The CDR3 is CASWGRNIQYF. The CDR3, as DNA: TGTGCCAGCTGGGGGAGAAACATTCAGTACTTC.

This CDR3 reads CASSFVPHATQYF. CDR3 bases: TGTGCCAGCAGCTTCGTACCCCATGCGACCCAGTACTTC. The rearrangement uses TRBV7-2 and TRBJ2-5; D is undetermined. Germline-derived CDR1 and CDR2 are SGHTA and FQGNSA. V was cut by 3 bases and J by 7 bases, with 12 bases left in between. This CDR3 is built from 13 residues. Filled out from reference TRBV7-2 and TRBJ2-5, the complete variable domain reads GAGVSQSPSNKVTEKGKDVELRCDPISGHTALYWYRQSLGQGLEFLIYFQGNSAPDKSGLPSDRFSAERTGGSVSTLTIQRTQQEDSAVYLCASSFVPHATQYFGPGTRLLVL.